This T cell receptor beta chain was retrieved from a study of identifying expanded T cells in peripheral blood. Broader study findings: Across healthy donors, higher total template counts meant significantly greater roughly two-week count variance. Differentially abundant clones: about 1.1 between replicates, about 15 at 2 to 3 weeks, under 25 at four.

Data came from immunoSEQ multiplex PCR; TCRdb stores just in-frame clones and leaves some out. This table holds about 85,000 clones, 89% found once. Comment on this clone: Its antigen is still unknown.

The CDR3 has 11 amino acids. Trimming stripped 3 bases from V and 7 bases from J, with 6 bases between. Germline loops: CDR1 DFQATT, CDR2 SNEGSKA (reference sequence). Healthy donors had no documented immune events, such as infections, while sampled. Sequencing was carried out using blood. This clonotype was obtained from a person aged 18 to 70 in good health. The J gene is TRBJ1-4, the V gene TRBV20-1; D is unresolved. CDR3 coding DNA: TGCAGTGCTAGGAGTGGTGAAAAACTGTTTTTT. Its protein is CSARSGEKLFF.